The next 15 T cell receptor beta chains were all read from a single sample in a study of blood T cell repertoires in COVID-19 (dated by TCRdb to between 2020 and 2021). Library construction relied on the immunoSEQ multiplex PCR assay. TCRdb retrieved this table from immuneACCESS and kept in-frame rearrangements only. Not all clones are present; in checked studies, unresolved V genes account for under half, and no reason is known for the remainder. The sample has just under 100,000 clones on record, about 82% of them singletons. 10% to 15% of the sample is in the top ten clones. Source material: peripheral blood. The source of these receptors is a woman aged 55-70 years in a cohort sampled during active or convalescent COVID-19.

This clone was seen a few times. The chain links TRBV28 to TRBJ1-6; the D is unclear. The CDR3 has 12 residues. From germline, CDR1 is MDHEN and CDR2 SYDVKM. Trimming left V 7 bases short and J 6 bases short, with 7 bases between. CDR3 protein: CASNIVNSPLHF. The DNA for the CDR3 is TGTGCCAGCAACATTGTTAATTCACCCCTCCACTTT.

The chain couples TRBV4-1 to TRBJ1-6, with D possibly being TRBD1 (5 bases). The length of the CDR3 is 17 residues. Deletions cut 1 base from V and 7 bases from J, with 17 bases between. Looked up from germline, CDR1 is MGHRA and CDR2 is YSYEKL. This CDR3 reads CASSQGGRGPVNSPLHF. The CDR3, as DNA: TGCGCCAGCAGCCAAGGCGGGAGGGGACCAGTAAATTCACCCCTCCACTTT.

The V gene is TRBV25-1, the J gene TRBJ1-1; the D gene is possibly TRBD1 (5 bases). CDR3 length equals 15 residues. The V gene's germline CDR1 is MGHDK and CDR2 SYGVNS. Trimming took 2 bases from V and 0 from J, leaving 10 bases between them. CDR3: CASSEAPGMNTEAFF. The CDR3 DNA is TGTGCCAGCAGTGAAGCCCCAGGGATGAACACTGAAGCTTTCTTT.

The chain links TRBV27 to TRBJ2-3; no firm D call. V was clipped by 6 bases and J by 5 bases, with 12 bases between them. Germline lookup yields CDR1 MNHEY and CDR2 SMNVEV (reference sequence). The length of the CDR3 is 13 residues. The CDR3 nucleotides read TGTGCCAGCAGCCCTTTCCCCGGAGATACGCAGTATTTT. Translation gives CASSPFPGDTQYF.

This clone was recorded only once. This chain links TRBV3-1 (or the pseudogene TRBV3-2) with TRBJ2-1; 9 bases map to TRBD2. From germline, CDR1 is LGHDT and CDR2 YNNKEL (reference sequence). CDR3 length: 15 residues. With 6 bases clipped from V and 0 bases from J, the junction kept 3 bases outside the gene matches. The CDR3 DNA is TGTGCCAGCAGTCTTAGCGGGAGCTCCTACAATGAGCAGTTCTTC. Translation gives CASSLSGSSYNEQFF.

In this sample, this clone turned up once. The V call is TRBV11-1, the J call TRBJ2-5; weak D call: TRBD2 (5 bases). The CDR3 is made up of 16 amino acids. V shed 5 bases and J shed 5 bases, with 21 bases lying between them. The germline gives CDR1 SGHAT, CDR2 FQDESV (reference sequence). The CDR3 nucleotides read TGTGCCAGCAGCGCCCGAGGAGGCGTAAAGCGGGAGACCCAGTACTTC. As protein: CASSARGGVKRETQYF.

The chain uses TRBV19 and TRBJ1-2, with D hard to call. The CDR3 is 16 residues long. V was pared by 3 bases and J by 1 base, with 15 bases between. CDR1 is LNHDA, CDR2 SQIVND, per germline (reference sequence). The CDR3 DNA is TGTGCCAGTAGTATCGACAAAGGCCGTTATAACTATGGCTACACCTTC. Translation: CASSIDKGRYNYGYTF.

The chain is built from TRBV18 and TRBJ1-5; D might be TRBD1 (6 bases). CDR3 length equals 13 residues. Germline V gene lookup returns CDR1 KGHSH and CDR2 LQKENI. Trimming pared 6 bases from V and 6 bases from J, leaving 12 bases between. The CDR3 region has the DNA TGTGCCAGCTCCCTAGACAGGTCTCAGCCCCAGCATTTT. It specifies CASSLDRSQPQHF.

This rearrangement joins TRBV28 to TRBJ1-3, with D uncertain. This CDR3 region has 16 residues. CDR1 MDHEN and CDR2 SYDVKM come from the germline V gene. Trimming cost V 4 bases and J 0 bases, with 13 bases left between them. The CDR3 spells CASSSLRGPSGNTIYF. The CDR3 DNA reads TGTGCCAGCAGTTCCCTCCGCGGGCCCTCTGGAAACACCATATATTTT.

This sequence joins TRBV7-9 and TRBJ1-4; D call uncertain. The V end was cut by 2 bases, the J end by 7 bases, with 5 bases between. The CDR3 loop spans 12 amino acids. Looked up from germline, CDR1 is SEHNR and CDR2 is FQNEAQ (reference sequence). For the CDR3, the DNA is TGTGCCAGCAGCTTAAGAGTTGAAAAACTGTTTTTT. Amino acids: CASSLRVEKLFF. Filled out from reference TRBV7-9 and TRBJ1-4, the complete variable domain reads DTGVSQNPRHKITKRGQNVTFRCDPISEHNRLYWYRQTLGQGPEFLTYFQNEAQLEKSRLLSDRFSAERPKGSFSTLEIQRTEQGDSAMYLCASSLRVEKLFFGSGTQLSVL.

This chain connects TRBV27 to TRBJ1-5; 10 bases are a match to TRBD1. This CDR3 is 15 amino acids long. Germline CDR1 reads MNHEY; CDR2 reads SMNVEV (reference sequence). J was trimmed by 4 bases and V by 5 bases; bases with no gene match: 5. The CDR3: CASSGGTGANQPQHF. The CDR3 DNA reads TGTGCCAGCAGTGGGGGGACAGGGGCGAATCAGCCCCAGCATTTT.

The rearrangement links TRBV5-1 to TRBJ2-6; tentative D call: TRBD1 (6 bases). V was cut by 4 bases and J by 9 bases, with 20 bases left in between. The germline V gene has CDR1 SGHRS and CDR2 YFSETQ. This CDR3 spans 16 amino acids. DNA for the CDR3: TGCGCCAGCAGCATAGACAGGCATCTGGGCGGCAACGTCCTGACTTTC. This translates into CASSIDRHLGGNVLTF.

In its sample, this clone was seen once. This rearrangement joins TRBV28 to TRBJ1-2; weak D call: TRBD1 (6 bases). Germline loops: CDR1 MDHEN, CDR2 SYDVKM. CDR3 length: 13 residues. The V and J ends lost 2 bases and 8 bases respectively, with 12 bases between them. As DNA, the CDR3 is TGTGCCAGCAGTTTAGGGGGGGCGAGCGGCTACACCTTC. Protein product: CASSLGGASGYTF.

This clone has more than one count but fewer than ten. The V call is TRBV5-6, the J call TRBJ2-7; D remains ambiguous. Germline V gene lookup returns CDR1 SGHDT and CDR2 YYEEEE. The CDR3 contains 11 residues. V lost 3 bases, J lost 1 base, and 2 bases lay in between. The CDR3 sequence is CASSSSYEQYF. The CDR3 region has the DNA TGTGCCAGCAGCTCTTCCTACGAGCAGTACTTC.

V gene TRBV9 combines with J gene TRBJ1-6; the D gene is possibly TRBD1 (6 bases). V lost 2 bases and J lost 2, with 11 bases in between. The CDR3 covers 16 residues. Germline CDR1 SGDLS, CDR2 YYNGEE. The DNA for the CDR3 is TGTGCCAGCAGCGTGGGCAGGGGAACCTATAATTCACCCCTCCACTTT. This translates into CASSVGRGTYNSPLHF.